This T cell receptor (beta chain) came from a study of cytomegalovirus exposure and HLA in healthy donors. Points on this clone: What it binds is not known.

Study-wide points: Cytomegalovirus association was assigned to approximately 180 TCR beta chains. As a later analysis revealed, most CMV-associated TCR beta chains appeared HLA-restricted.

Unrecorded immune exposure was likely among donors, who were nominally healthy when sampled. Trimming cost V 0 bases and J 4 bases, with 13 bases left between them. This CDR3 region has 15 residues. Germline V gene sequence: CDR1 SGDLS, CDR2 YYNGEE. Primers for the PCR totalled 60 Vbeta and 13 Jbeta. Some clones are missing from TCRdb's copy, which holds only in-frame ones; the method was immunoSEQ multiplex PCR. This sample's clone table lists 70,000 or so clones. The sequence derives from a man aged 35 to 55 in good health and CMV-seronegative. Sequencing was performed on PBMCs. This chain connects TRBV9 to TRBJ1-2; TRBD1 is a possible D gene (6 bases). As DNA, the CDR3 is TGTGCCAGCAGCGTAGTGGTCCGGGGGGCCTATGGCTACACCTTC. This translates into CASSVVVRGAYGYTF.